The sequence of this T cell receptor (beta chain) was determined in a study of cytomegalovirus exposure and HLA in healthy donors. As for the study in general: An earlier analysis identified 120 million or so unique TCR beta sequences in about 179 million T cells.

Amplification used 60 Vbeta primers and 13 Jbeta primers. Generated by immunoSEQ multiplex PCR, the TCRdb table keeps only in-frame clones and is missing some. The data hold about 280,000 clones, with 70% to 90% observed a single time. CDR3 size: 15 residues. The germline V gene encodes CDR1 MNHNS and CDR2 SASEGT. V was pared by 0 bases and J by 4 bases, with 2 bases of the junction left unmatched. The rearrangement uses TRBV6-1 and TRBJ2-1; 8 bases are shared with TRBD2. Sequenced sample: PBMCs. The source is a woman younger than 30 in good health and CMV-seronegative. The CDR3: CASSEAGLVYNEQFF. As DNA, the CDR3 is TGTGCCAGCAGTGAAGCGGGACTAGTTTACAATGAGCAGTTCTTC.